The 26 T cell receptor beta chains below were found in one sample sequenced in a study of T cell repertoires in cytomegalovirus infection. Each CDR3 protein is one row after TCRdb ran MiXCR on the reads. Here the sample spans roughly 700,000 distinct CDR3 sequences, around 31% being singletons. These TCRs' antigens remain unknown. This specimen was cultured PBMCs, taken from culture after CMV antigen stimulation. Receptors originate from a human donor in good health (CMV status not recorded). Some clones in this sample may be carry-over from other donors' samples.

The table lists this clonotype with a few counts. This rearrangement joins TRBV25-1 to TRBJ2-2; a possible D gene is TRBD2 (6 bases). Trimming removed 0 bases from V and 7 bases from J, with 18 bases in between. The CDR3 spans 17 residues. Germline V lookup: CDR1 MGHDK, CDR2 SYGVNS. This chain's CDR3 is CASSEYVKPWEVGELFF. In DNA, the CDR3 is TGTGCCAGCAGTGAATATGTAAAACCCTGGGAGGTCGGGGAGCTGTTTTTT.

Only a few counts were recorded for this clonotype. The V gene is TRBV12-3 or TRBV12-4, the J gene TRBJ2-1, with D hard to call. Trimming stripped 7 bases from V and 8 bases from J, with 9 bases between. This CDR3 is built from 11 residues. The CDR3 DNA follows: TGTGCCAGCACGTTGTGGGATGAGCAGTTCTTC. Its protein product is CASTLWDEQFF.

The rearrangement joins TRBV7-2 to TRBJ2-3; the D gene is possibly TRBD2 (6 bases). Germline lookup yields CDR1 SGHTA and CDR2 FQGNSA. This CDR3 is built from 13 residues. The V gene lost 3 bases and the J gene lost 6 bases, with 10 bases spanning the gap. CDR3 sequence: CASSLRRGDTQYF. In nucleotides, the CDR3 is TGTGCCAGCAGCTTGCGCCGGGGGGATACGCAGTATTTT.

This clonotype appeared many times. The chain is built from TRBV7-2 and TRBJ2-3; the match to TRBD1 covers 11 bases. Germline CDR1 and CDR2: SGHTA and FQGNSA. There are 14 residues in the CDR3. V shed 5 bases, J shed 4 bases, and the junction held 2 bases outside the gene matches. CDR3 coding DNA: TGTGCCAGCAGCCCGGGACAGGGGGCAGATACGCAGTATTTT. Its protein is CASSPGQGADTQYF.

The V and J genes are TRBV20-1 and TRBJ2-1, with TRBD2 matching over 9 bases. The germline V gene encodes CDR1 DFQATT and CDR2 SNEGSKA (reference sequence). V lost 3 bases to trimming and J lost 9 bases; unmatched junction nucleotides: 15. The CDR3 runs 16 residues. The chain's CDR3 is CSASQPAGGPAGEQFF. The CDR3 DNA sequence: TGCAGTGCTAGTCAACCTGCGGGGGGGCCGGCTGGTGAGCAGTTCTTC.

CDR3 residues: CASSQGVARTGRVIAEAFF. In nucleotides, the CDR3 is TGCGCCAGCAGCCAAGGGGTCGCAAGAACGGGAAGGGTGATAGCTGAAGCTTTCTTT. The chain uses TRBV4-1 and TRBJ1-1; D ambiguous. CDR3 length equals 19 residues. V lost 1 base and J lost 6, with 27 bases in between. Per the germline V gene, CDR1 is MGHRA and CDR2 is YSYEKL.

V and J are TRBV12-5 and TRBJ2-5; D is unresolved. Germline V lookup: CDR1 LGHNT, CDR2 FRNRAP. Trimming left V 2 bases short and J 7 bases short, with 5 bases between. CDR3 length: 11 residues. This CDR3 reads CASGLWGTQYF. The CDR3, as DNA: TGTGCTAGTGGTTTGTGGGGGACCCAGTACTTC.

This sequence joins TRBV6-2 or TRBV6-3 and TRBJ2-7; D is ambiguous. The germline V gene has CDR1 MNHEY and CDR2 SVGEGT. The V end was cut by 5 bases, the J end by 7 bases, with 12 bases between. The CDR3 length is 12 residues. Here the CDR3 DNA reads TGTGCCAGCAGTATAAACACCCGGGAGCAGTACTTC. It is translated as CASSINTREQYF.

J is TRBJ2-7 and V is TRBV12-3 or TRBV12-4, with D possibly matching TRBD1 (5 bases). CDR3 length: 13 amino acids. Trimming shortened V by 0 bases and J by 5 bases, and 8 bases separated the two germline ends. The CDR3 DNA is TGTGCCAGCAGTTTAGCGACGACAGACGAGCAGTACTTC. This codes for CASSLATTDEQYF.

Worth noting for this clonotype: A read error is likely, as this CDR3 ends without the conserved phenylalanine or tryptophan. The rearrangement joins TRBV7-2 to TRBJ2-1; possibly TRBD2 for D (6 bases). V lost 3 bases, J lost 2 bases, and 14 bases lay in between. Germline-derived CDR1 and CDR2 are SGHTA and FQGNSA. CDR3 length equals 16 residues. The DNA for the CDR3 is TGTACCAGCAGCTTCAACAGGAGGGCGCCCTACAATGAGCAGTTCGTC. Protein product: CTSSFNRRAPYNEQFV.

This chain uses TRBV9 with TRBJ2-3; no clear D. The V end lost 0 bases, the J end lost 2 bases, and 19 bases lay between the germline ends. The CDR3 runs to 18 residues. Per the germline V gene, CDR1 is SGDLS and CDR2 is YYNGEE. CDR3 sequence reads: CASSVGVSTVPNTDTQYF. As DNA, the CDR3 is TGTGCCAGCAGCGTAGGGGTGTCCACCGTTCCTAACACAGATACGCAGTATTTT.

The chain employs TRBV7-9 and TRBJ2-5; D perhaps matches TRBD2 (7 bases). Germline CDR1 and CDR2: SEHNR and FQNEAQ (reference sequence). This CDR3 spans 16 amino acids. V lost 5 bases to trimming and J lost 1 base, with 17 bases between them. The CDR3 DNA is TGTGCCAGCAGCCCCGAGGGGGGAGGGTTCCAAGAGACCCAGTACTTC. The encoded protein is CASSPEGGGFQETQYF.

A note on this clonotype: It may be a read error: a sequence one base away is much more abundant. CDR3 region: CANSLASPFSSYEQYF. CDR3 DNA: TGTGCCAACAGCTTAGCTTCCCCTTTCAGCTCCTACGAGCAGTACTTC. The V gene is TRBV7-8, the J gene TRBJ2-7; no clear D gene. CDR1 SGHVS and CDR2 FQNEAQ come from the germline V gene. The CDR3 has 16 residues.

This clonotype has just a few counts. The chain couples TRBV5-1 to TRBJ1-4; D ambiguous. This CDR3 comprises 16 residues. Trimming took off 6 bases at V and 6 bases at J, with 21 bases between the two ends. CDR1 SGHRS and CDR2 YFSETQ come from the germline V gene. CDR3 sequence reads: CASTRGSGDMYEKLFF. In nucleotides, the CDR3 is TGCGCCAGCACGCGCGGTTCGGGAGACATGTATGAAAAACTGTTTTTT.

The rearrangement joins TRBV7-2 to TRBJ2-3, with 8 bases identical to TRBD1. After removal of 3 bases from V and 6 bases from J, the junction contained 2 bases not matched to a gene. This CDR3 contains 13 residues. Germline V gene lookup returns CDR1 SGHTA and CDR2 FQGNSA. This CDR3 reads CASSFRGLDTQYF. CDR3 nucleotide sequence: TGTGCCAGCAGCTTCAGGGGGCTGGATACGCAGTATTTT.

This clonotype was recorded only once. CDR3 amino acids: CASSPQAGDPAFF. Here the CDR3 DNA reads TGTGCCAGCAGCCCGCAGGCCGGGGATCCGGCTTTCTTT. This chain joins TRBV5-3 and TRBJ1-1; D gene uncertain. TRBV5-3 counts as an open reading frame of uncertain function. The CDR3 contains 13 residues. The V end was cut by 8 bases, the J end by 11 bases, with 22 bases between.

CDR3 sequence (DNA): TGCAGTGCGGAATCCCGGGACAGGGGGTTAGCTAACTATGGCTACACCTTC. This gives the protein CSAESRDRGLANYGYTF. The rearrangement joins TRBV20-1 to TRBJ1-2; 11 positions match TRBD1. The CDR3 runs to 17 residues. The trim removed 6 bases at V and 0 bases at J, leaving 12 bases unmatched. CDR1 DFQATT and CDR2 SNEGSKA come from the germline V gene (reference sequence).

This clonotype was observed a few times. The chain combines TRBV5-4 with TRBJ1-1, with no clear D. The V gene lost 2 bases and the J gene lost 1 base, with 9 bases spanning the gap. Per the germline V gene, CDR1 is SGHNT and CDR2 is YYREEE (reference sequence). The CDR3 has 14 amino acids. The CDR3 protein is CASSFRTANTEAFF. The CDR3, as DNA: TGTGCCAGCAGCTTTCGGACGGCGAACACTGAAGCTTTCTTT.

The table lists this clonotype with a few counts. The chain carries TRBV19 and TRBJ1-1; D may be TRBD1 (6 bases). In germline, CDR1 is LNHDA, CDR2 SQIVND (reference sequence). The CDR3 length is 15 residues. Trimming removed 2 bases from V and 4 bases from J, with 14 bases in between. CDR3 nucleotide sequence: TGTGCCAGTAGTATACTGGGGGGCCTTGGCACTGAAGCTTTCTTT. Protein product: CASSILGGLGTEAFF.

CDR3 sequence: CSARGLAGVANEQFF. The CDR3 DNA sequence: TGCAGTGCTAGAGGACTAGCGGGAGTGGCGAATGAGCAGTTCTTC. V is TRBV20-1 and J is TRBJ2-1; 12 positions agree with TRBD2. Unmatched junction bases numbered 5, after V lost 1 base and J lost 7 bases. Germline-derived CDR1 and CDR2 are DFQATT and SNEGSKA (reference sequence). The length of the CDR3 is 15 residues.

The gene calls are TRBV7-6 and TRBJ1-6, with a possible D match to TRBD1 (5 bases). The germline V and J ends were trimmed by 1 base and 5 bases, with 9 bases remaining between them. The CDR3 runs to 15 residues. In germline, CDR1 is SGHVS, CDR2 FNYEAQ. The CDR3 loop is CASSLGGGDNSPLHF. The CDR3 coding sequence is TGTGCCAGCAGCTTAGGGGGGGGGGATAATTCACCCCTCCACTTT.

This clonotype has just one count. The genes are TRBV12-5 and TRBJ2-1; 9 nucleotides line up with TRBD2. V trimming: 6 bases; J trimming: 0 bases; junction bases outside the gene matches: 12. This CDR3 contains 18 residues. CDR1 LGHNT and CDR2 FRNRAP come from the germline V gene. The CDR3 loop reads CASGGMGLAQSSYNEQFF. CDR3 DNA sequence: TGTGCTAGTGGGGGAATGGGACTAGCCCAAAGCTCCTACAATGAGCAGTTCTTC.

The V and J genes are TRBV28 and TRBJ1-2; TRBD1 aligns across 7 bases. This CDR3 comprises 14 residues. Germline V gives CDR1 MDHEN, CDR2 SYDVKM. With 6 bases clipped from V and 4 bases from J, the junction kept 8 bases outside the gene matches. The CDR3 here is CASSPQGNGYGYTF. The CDR3 DNA follows: TGTGCCAGCAGCCCACAGGGGAATGGCTATGGCTACACCTTC.

The chain links TRBV6-5 to TRBJ2-3; D perhaps matches TRBD1 (5 bases). Deletions cut 4 bases from V and 6 bases from J, with 8 bases between. The V gene's germline CDR1 is MNHEY and CDR2 SVGAGI. The CDR3 runs to 12 residues. In DNA, the CDR3 is TGTGCCAGCAGTTCAAACAGGGATACGCAGTATTTT. Translation gives CASSSNRDTQYF.

This clonotype was seen a few times. This sequence joins TRBV25-1 and TRBJ2-7, with 7 bases matching TRBD1. Germline V gives CDR1 MGHDK, CDR2 SYGVNS. Losses at the gene ends were 4 bases for V and 9 bases for J; bases not matched to a gene: 9. The CDR3 is made up of 13 amino acids. CDR3 nucleotide sequence: TGTGCCAGCAGTGGACAGGGTGTTGTTCGGCAGTACTTC. It specifies CASSGQGVVRQYF.

The chain has TRBV11-2 and TRBJ2-6; tentatively, D is TRBD1 or TRBD2 (6 bases each). The V gene lost 5 bases and the J gene lost 4 bases, with 18 bases spanning the gap. Germline CDR1 reads SGHAT; CDR2 reads FQNNGV. This CDR3 has 17 residues. This CDR3 is CASSPHLGGTGANVLTF. CDR3 DNA sequence: TGTGCCAGCAGCCCCCACCTTGGGGGGACAGGGGCCAACGTCCTGACTTTC.